This T cell receptor beta chain appears in the sequencing data of a study of cytomegalovirus exposure and HLA in healthy donors. Study-level findings and limits: An analysis done earlier found most TCR beta V segments productive about 90% or about 30% of the time.

The CDR3 consists of 12 residues. Per the germline V gene, CDR1 is MDHEN and CDR2 is SYDVKM. The V and J ends lost 10 bases and 4 bases, in that order; junction bases with no gene match: 6. The PCR used 60 Vbeta and 13 Jbeta primers. Sequencing was performed with immunoSEQ multiplex PCR; in TCRdb, only in-frame clones are kept and a portion is missing. The profile shows roughly 200,000 clones, around 64% of them singletons. At collection, donors were nominally healthy, but unrecorded immune exposures were probable. With regard to this clone: Its antigen is not identified.

This TCR was sampled from a man aged 40-49 years in good health and CMV-seropositive. Material for sequencing was PBMCs. The chain couples TRBV28 to TRBJ1-1; 7 nucleotides align to TRBD1. The CDR3 loop reads CATFDRVTEAFF. CDR3 DNA: TGTGCCACCTTCGACAGGGTCACTGAAGCTTTCTTT.